The clone carrying this T cell receptor (beta chain) has ten or more counts. The sample comes from a study of regulatory T cells in long-lasting Graves disease. iRepertoire HTBI primers and Arm-PCR of CDR3 regions built TCR beta libraries. MiXCR, run by TCRdb on the multiplex PCR reads, gives a single entry per CDR3 protein. The table includes roughly 500,000 distinct CDR3 sequences, approximately 13% detected once. Sample time point: newly diagnosed GD, antithyroid drugs for less than 3 months. Construction of the TCR library relied on RNA isolated from PBMCs. With V trimmed by 2 bases and J by 15 bases, 6 bases remained unmatched. The length of the CDR3 is 12 residues. CDR1 and CDR2 (germline): ENHRY, SYGVKD. The sample was also linked to a second study, of T cells in Graves' hyperthyroidism and ophthalmopathy. That study reports: These patients, aged 18 to 65, had recently diagnosed hyperthyroidism lasting under 2 months.

The sequence came from a man under 40 with Graves disease. This chain links TRBV10-3 with TRBJ2-1; 8 nucleotides match TRBD2. The source material was peripheral blood mononuclear cells (PBMCs), sampled at new diagnosis, from a patient treated with antithyroid drugs. The DNA for the CDR3 is TGTGCCATCAGTGAGGTGGGACTAGTAACGTTCTTC. Translating it yields CAISEVGLVTFF.